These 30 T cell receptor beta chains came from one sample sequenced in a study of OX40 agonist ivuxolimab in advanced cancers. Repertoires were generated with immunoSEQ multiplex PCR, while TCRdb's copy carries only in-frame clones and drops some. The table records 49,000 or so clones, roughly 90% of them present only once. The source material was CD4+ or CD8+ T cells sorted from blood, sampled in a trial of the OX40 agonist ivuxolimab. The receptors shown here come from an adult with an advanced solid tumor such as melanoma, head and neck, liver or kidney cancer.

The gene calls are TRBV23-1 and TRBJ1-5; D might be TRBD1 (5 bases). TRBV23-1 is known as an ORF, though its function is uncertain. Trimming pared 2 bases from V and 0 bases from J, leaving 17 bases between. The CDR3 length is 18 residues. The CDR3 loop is CASSQPEAGLYSNQPQHF. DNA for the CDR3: TGCGCCAGCAGTCAACCCGAGGCGGGGCTATATAGCAATCAGCCCCAGCATTTT.

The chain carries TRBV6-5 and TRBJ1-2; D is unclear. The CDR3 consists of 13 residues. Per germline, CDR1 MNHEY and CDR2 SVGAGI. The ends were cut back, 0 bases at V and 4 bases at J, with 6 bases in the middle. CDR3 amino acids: CASSYSRGYGYTF. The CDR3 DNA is TGTGCCAGCAGTTACTCTCGCGGCTATGGCTACACCTTC.

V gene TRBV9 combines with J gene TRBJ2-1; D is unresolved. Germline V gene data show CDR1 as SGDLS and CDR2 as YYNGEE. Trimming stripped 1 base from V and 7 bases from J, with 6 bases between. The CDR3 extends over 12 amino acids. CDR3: CASSVTENEQFF. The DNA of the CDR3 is TGTGCCAGCAGCGTAACGGAAAATGAGCAGTTCTTC.

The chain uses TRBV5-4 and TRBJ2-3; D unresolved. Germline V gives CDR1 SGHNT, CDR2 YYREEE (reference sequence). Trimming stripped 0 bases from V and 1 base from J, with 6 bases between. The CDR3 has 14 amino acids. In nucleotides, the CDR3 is TGTGCCAGCAGCTTGGCGAGCGGCACAGATACGCAGTATTTT. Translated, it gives CASSLASGTDTQYF.

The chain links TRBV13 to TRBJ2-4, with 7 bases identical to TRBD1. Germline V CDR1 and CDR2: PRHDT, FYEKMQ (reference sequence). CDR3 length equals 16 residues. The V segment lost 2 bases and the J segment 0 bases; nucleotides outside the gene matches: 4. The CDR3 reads CASSLSTGRAKNIQYF. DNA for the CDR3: TGTGCCAGCAGCTTATCGACAGGGCGAGCCAAAAACATTCAGTACTTC. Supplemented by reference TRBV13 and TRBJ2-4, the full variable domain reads AAGVIQSPRHLIKEKRETATLKCYPIPRHDTVYWYQQGPGQDPQFLISFYEKMQSDKGSIPDRFSAQQFSDYHSELNMSSLELGDSALYFCASSLSTGRAKNIQYFGAGTRLSVL.

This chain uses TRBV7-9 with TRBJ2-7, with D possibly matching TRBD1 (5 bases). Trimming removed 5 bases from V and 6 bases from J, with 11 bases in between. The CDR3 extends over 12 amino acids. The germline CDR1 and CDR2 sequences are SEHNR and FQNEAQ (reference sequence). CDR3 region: CASSHGGAEQYF. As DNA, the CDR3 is TGTGCCAGCAGCCACGGTGGGGCCGAGCAGTACTTC.

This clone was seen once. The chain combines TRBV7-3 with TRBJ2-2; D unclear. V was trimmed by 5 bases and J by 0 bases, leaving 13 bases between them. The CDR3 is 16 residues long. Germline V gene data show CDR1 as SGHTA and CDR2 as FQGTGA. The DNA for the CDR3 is TGTGCCAGCAGCGCGCCGACTGGGGCGAACACCGGGGAGCTGTTTTTT. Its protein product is CASSAPTGANTGELFF.

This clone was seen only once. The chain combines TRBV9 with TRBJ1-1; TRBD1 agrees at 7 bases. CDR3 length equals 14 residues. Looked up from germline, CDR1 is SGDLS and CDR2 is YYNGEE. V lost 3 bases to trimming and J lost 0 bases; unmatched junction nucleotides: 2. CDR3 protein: CASSEGQLNTEAFF. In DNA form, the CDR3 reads TGTGCCAGCAGCGAGGGACAGTTGAACACTGAAGCTTTCTTT.

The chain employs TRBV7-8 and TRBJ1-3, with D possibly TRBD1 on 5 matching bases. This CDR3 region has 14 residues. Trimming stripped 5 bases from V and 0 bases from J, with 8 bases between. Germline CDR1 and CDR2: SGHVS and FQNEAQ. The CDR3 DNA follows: TGTGCCAGCAGCCAGGGCGGCTCTGGAAACACCATATATTTT. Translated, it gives CASSQGGSGNTIYF.

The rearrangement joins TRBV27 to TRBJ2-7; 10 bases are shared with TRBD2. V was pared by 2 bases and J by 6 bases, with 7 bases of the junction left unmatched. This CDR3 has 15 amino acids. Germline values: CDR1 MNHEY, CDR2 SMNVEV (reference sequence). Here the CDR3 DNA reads TGTGCCAGCAGTTTAGGGCTAGCGGGAGTTACCGAGCAGTACTTC. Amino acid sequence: CASSLGLAGVTEQYF.

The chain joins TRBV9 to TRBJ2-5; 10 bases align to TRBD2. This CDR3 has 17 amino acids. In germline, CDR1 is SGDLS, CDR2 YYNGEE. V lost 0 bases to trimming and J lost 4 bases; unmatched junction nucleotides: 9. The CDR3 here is CASSVDPAGGPGETQYF. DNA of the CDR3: TGTGCCAGCAGCGTAGATCCAGCGGGGGGGCCAGGAGAGACCCAGTACTTC.

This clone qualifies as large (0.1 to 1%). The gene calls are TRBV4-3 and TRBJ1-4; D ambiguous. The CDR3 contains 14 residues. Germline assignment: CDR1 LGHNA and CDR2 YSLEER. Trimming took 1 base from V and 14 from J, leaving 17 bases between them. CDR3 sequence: CASSQVMFWRRLFF. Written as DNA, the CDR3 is TGCGCCAGCAGCCAAGTCATGTTTTGGAGGCGGCTGTTTTTT.

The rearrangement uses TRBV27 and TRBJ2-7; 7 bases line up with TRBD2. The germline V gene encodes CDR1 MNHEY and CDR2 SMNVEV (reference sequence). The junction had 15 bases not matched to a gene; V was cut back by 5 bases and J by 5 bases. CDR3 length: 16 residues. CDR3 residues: CASSTLPRELPDEQYF. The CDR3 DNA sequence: TGTGCCAGCAGTACCCTTCCGCGGGAGCTACCTGACGAGCAGTACTTC.

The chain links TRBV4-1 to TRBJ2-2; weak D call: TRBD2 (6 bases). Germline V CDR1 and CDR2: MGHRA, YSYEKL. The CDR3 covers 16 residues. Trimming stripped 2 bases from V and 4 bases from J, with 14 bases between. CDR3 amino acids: CASSQWTGAVTGELFF. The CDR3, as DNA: TGCGCCAGCAGCCAATGGACGGGAGCGGTCACCGGGGAGCTGTTTTTT.

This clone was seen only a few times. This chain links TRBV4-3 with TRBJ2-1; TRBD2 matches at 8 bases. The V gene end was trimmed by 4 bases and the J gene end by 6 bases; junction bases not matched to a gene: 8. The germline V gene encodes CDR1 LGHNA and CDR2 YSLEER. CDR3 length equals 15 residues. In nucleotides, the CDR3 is TGCGCCAGCAGCCCTGGGACTAGTCGAGGCAATGAGCAGTTCTTC. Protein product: CASSPGTSRGNEQFF.

The CDR3 nucleotides read TGTGCCAGCAGCCCACCGGGAGGTTTCATAAACTATGGCTACACCTTC. Its protein product is CASSPPGGFINYGYTF. The rearrangement joins TRBV7-9 to TRBJ1-2, with D hard to call. The V and J ends lost 5 bases and 2 bases respectively, with 18 bases between them. Germline values: CDR1 SEHNR, CDR2 FQNEAQ (reference sequence). This CDR3 comprises 16 residues.

Here the CDR3 DNA reads TGTGCCAGCAGCTACCCGGATACGCAGTATTTT. Encoded protein: CASSYPDTQYF. This chain uses TRBV7-9 with TRBJ2-3, with D unclear. The CDR3 is 11 amino acids. Deletions cut 4 bases from V and 6 bases from J, with 5 bases between. CDR1 SEHNR and CDR2 FQNEAQ come from the germline V gene (reference sequence).

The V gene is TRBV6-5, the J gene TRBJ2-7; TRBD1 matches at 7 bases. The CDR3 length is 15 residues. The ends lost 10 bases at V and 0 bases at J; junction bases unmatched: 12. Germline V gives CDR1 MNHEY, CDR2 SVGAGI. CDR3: CATLTDRDSSYEQYF. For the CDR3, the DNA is TGTGCCACCCTGACAGACCGGGACAGCTCCTACGAGCAGTACTTC.

CDR3: CASSLRPSGGATGELFF. The CDR3 region has the DNA TGTGCCAGCAGTTTGAGGCCTAGCGGGGGGGCCACCGGGGAGCTGTTTTTT. The chain couples TRBV27 to TRBJ2-2, with 12 bases matching TRBD2. The V segment lost 3 bases and the J segment 4 bases; nucleotides outside the gene matches: 6. Germline V CDR1 and CDR2: MNHEY, SMNVEV (reference sequence). This CDR3 has 17 residues.

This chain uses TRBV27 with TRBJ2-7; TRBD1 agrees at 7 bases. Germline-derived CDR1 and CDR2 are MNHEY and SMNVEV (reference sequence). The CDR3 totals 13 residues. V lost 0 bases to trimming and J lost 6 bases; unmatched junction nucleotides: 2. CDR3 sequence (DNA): TGTGCCAGCAGTTTATCAGGGGGCTCCGAGCAGTACTTC. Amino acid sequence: CASSLSGGSEQYF.

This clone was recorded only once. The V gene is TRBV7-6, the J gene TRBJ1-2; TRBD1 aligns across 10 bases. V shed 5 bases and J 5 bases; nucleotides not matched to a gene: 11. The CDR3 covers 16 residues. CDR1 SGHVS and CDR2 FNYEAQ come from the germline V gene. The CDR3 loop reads CASSQLEDRGSYGYTF. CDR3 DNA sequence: TGTGCCAGCAGCCAGTTGGAGGACAGGGGGTCTTATGGCTACACCTTC.

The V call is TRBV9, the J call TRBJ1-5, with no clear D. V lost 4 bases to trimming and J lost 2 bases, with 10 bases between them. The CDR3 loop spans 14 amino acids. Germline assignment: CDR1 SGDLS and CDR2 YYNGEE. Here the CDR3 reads CASSPGPGNQPQHF. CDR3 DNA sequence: TGTGCCAGCAGCCCGGGCCCTGGCAATCAGCCCCAGCATTTT.

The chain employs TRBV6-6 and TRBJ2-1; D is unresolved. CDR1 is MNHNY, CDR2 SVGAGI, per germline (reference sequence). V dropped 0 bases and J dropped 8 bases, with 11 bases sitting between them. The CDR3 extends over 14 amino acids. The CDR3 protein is CASSYSGSRDEQFF. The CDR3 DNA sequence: TGTGCCAGCAGTTACTCTGGGTCAAGGGATGAGCAGTTCTTC.

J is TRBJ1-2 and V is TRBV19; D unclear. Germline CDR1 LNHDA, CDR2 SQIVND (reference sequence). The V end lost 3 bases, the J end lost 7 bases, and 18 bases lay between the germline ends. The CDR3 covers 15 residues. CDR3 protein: CASSIGQFQDPGYTF. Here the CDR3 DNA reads TGTGCCAGTAGTATTGGTCAGTTCCAAGACCCTGGCTACACCTTC.

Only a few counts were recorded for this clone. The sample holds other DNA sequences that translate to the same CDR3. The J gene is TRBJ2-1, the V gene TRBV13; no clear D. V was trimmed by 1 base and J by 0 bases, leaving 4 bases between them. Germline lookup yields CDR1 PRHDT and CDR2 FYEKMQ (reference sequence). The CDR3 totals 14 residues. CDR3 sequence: CASSLAGSYNEQFF. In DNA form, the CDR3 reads TGTGCCAGCAGCTTAGCTGGCTCCTACAATGAGCAGTTCTTC.

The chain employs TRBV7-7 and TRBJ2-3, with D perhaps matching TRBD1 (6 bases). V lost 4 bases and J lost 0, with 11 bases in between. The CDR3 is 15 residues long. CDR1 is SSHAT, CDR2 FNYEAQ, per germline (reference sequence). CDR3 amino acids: CASSYTGSSTDTQYF. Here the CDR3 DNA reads TGTGCCAGCAGCTATACAGGGTCTAGCACAGATACGCAGTATTTT.

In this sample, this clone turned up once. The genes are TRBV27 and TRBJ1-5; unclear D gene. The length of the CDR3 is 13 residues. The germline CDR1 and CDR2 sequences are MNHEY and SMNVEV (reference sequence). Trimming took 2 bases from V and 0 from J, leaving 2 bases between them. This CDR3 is CASSLSSNQPQHF. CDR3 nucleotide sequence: TGTGCCAGCAGTTTAAGTAGCAATCAGCCCCAGCATTTT.

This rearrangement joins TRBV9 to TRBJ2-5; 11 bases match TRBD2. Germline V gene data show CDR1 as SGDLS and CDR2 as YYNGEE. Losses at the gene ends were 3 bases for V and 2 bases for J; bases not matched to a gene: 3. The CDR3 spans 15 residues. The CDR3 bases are TGTGCCAGCAGCGCCGGGACTAGCGGACAAGAGACCCAGTACTTC. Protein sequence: CASSAGTSGQETQYF.

The CDR3 loop is CASSFRDGLYYGYTF. In DNA, the CDR3 is TGTGCCAGCAGCTTCCGGGACGGGCTGTACTATGGCTACACCTTC. The genes are TRBV13 and TRBJ1-2; possible D gene TRBD1, 5 bases. CDR1 is PRHDT, CDR2 FYEKMQ, per germline (reference sequence). This CDR3 contains 15 residues. V dropped 3 bases and J dropped 3 bases, with 14 bases sitting between them.

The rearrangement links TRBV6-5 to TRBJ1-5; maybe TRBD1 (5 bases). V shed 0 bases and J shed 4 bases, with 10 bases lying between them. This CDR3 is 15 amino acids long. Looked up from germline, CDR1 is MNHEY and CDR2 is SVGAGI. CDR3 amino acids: CASSYSRQLNQPQHF. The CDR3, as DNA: TGTGCCAGCAGTTACTCGAGACAGCTTAATCAGCCCCAGCATTTT.